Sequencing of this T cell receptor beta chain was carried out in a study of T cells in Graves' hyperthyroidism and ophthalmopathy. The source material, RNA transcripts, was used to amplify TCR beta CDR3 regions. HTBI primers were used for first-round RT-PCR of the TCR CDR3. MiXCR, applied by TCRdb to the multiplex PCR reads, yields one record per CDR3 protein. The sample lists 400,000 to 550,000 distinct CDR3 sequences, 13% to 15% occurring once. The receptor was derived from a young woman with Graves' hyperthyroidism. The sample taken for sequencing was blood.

The CDR3 DNA is TGTGCCAGCACCACGACAGGGGACTTTCGGGGGGCTGAAGCTTTCTTT. It translates to CASTTTGDFRGAEAFF. This sequence joins TRBV6-1 and TRBJ1-1; 8 bases line up with TRBD1. J lost 6 bases, V lost 7 bases, and 16 bases had no gene match. Germline assignment: CDR1 MNHNS and CDR2 SASEGT. This CDR3 is built from 16 residues.